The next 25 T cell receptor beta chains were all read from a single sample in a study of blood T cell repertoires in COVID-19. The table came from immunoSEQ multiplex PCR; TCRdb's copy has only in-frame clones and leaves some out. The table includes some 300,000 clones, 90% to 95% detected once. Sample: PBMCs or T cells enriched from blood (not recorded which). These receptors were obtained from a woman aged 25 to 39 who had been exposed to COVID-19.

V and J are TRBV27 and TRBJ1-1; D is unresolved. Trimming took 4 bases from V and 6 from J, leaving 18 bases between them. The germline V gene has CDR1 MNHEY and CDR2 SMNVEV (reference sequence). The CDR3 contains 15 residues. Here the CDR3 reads CASSSLPRAGAEAFF. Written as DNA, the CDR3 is TGTGCCAGCAGTTCCCTCCCAAGGGCCGGGGCTGAAGCTTTCTTT.

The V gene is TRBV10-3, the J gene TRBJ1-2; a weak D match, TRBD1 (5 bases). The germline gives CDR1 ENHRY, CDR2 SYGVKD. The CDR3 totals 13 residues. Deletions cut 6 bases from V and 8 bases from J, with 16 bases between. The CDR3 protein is CAISATGSDGYTF. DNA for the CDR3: TGTGCCATCAGCGCTACAGGATCGGACGGCTACACCTTC.

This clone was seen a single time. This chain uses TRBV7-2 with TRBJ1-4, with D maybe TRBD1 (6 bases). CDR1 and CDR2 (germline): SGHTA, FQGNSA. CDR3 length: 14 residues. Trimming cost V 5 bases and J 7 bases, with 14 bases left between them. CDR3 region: CASSLRIGGEKLFF. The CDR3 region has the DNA TGTGCCAGCAGCCTGAGGATAGGGGGTGAAAAACTGTTTTTT. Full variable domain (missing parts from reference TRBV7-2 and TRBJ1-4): GAGVSQSPSNKVTEKGKDVELRCDPISGHTALYWYRQSLGQGLEFLIYFQGNSAPDKSGLPSDRFSAERTGGSVSTLTIQRTQQEDSAVYLCASSLRIGGEKLFFGSGTQLSVL.

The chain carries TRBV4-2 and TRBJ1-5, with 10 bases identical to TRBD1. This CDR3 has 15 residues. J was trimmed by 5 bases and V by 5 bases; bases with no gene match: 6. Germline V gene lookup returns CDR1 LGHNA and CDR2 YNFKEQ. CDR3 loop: CASSAGQGIDQPQHF. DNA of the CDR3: TGTGCCAGCAGCGCGGGACAGGGGATAGATCAGCCCCAGCATTTT.

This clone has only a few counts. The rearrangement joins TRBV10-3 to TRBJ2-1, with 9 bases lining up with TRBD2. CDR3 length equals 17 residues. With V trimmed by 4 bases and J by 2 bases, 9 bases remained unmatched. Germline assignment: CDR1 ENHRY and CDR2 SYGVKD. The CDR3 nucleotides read TGTGCCATCAGTGGTAGCGGGGGTGCCCTTACCTACAATGAGCAGTTCTTC. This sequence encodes CAISGSGGALTYNEQFF.

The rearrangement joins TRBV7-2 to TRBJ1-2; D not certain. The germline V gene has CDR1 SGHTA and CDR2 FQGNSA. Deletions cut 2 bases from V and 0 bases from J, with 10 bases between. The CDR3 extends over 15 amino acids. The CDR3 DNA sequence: TGTGCCAGCAGCTTAACAAAGATAACTAACTATGGCTACACCTTC. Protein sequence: CASSLTKITNYGYTF. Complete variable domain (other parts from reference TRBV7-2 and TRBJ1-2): GAGVSQSPSNKVTEKGKDVELRCDPISGHTALYWYRQSLGQGLEFLIYFQGNSAPDKSGLPSDRFSAERTGGSVSTLTIQRTQQEDSAVYLCASSLTKITNYGYTFGSGTRLTVV.

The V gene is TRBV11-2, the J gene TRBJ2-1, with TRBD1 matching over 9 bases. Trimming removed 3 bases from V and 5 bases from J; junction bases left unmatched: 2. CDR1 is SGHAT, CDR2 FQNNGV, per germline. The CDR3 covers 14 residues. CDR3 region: CASSFGTGNNEQFF. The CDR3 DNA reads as TGTGCCAGCAGCTTTGGGACAGGGAACAATGAGCAGTTCTTC.

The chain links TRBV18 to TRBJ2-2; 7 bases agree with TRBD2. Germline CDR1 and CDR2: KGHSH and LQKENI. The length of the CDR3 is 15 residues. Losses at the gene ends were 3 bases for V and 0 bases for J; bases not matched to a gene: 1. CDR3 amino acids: CASSPGRANTGELFF. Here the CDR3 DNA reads TGTGCCAGCTCACCGGGGAGGGCGAACACCGGGGAGCTGTTTTTT.

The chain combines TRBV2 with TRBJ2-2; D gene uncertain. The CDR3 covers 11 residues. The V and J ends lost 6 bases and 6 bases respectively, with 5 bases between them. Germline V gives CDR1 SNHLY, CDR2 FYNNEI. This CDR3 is CASRIAGELFF. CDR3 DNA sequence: TGTGCCAGCAGGATAGCCGGGGAGCTGTTTTTT.

CDR3 in amino acids: CASSGWDRGYEQYF. The CDR3 DNA follows: TGTGCCAGCTCAGGGTGGGACAGGGGTTACGAGCAGTACTTC. The chain joins TRBV18 to TRBJ2-7, with TRBD1 matching 10 bases. The CDR3 is 14 amino acids. Germline values: CDR1 KGHSH, CDR2 LQKENI. Trimming took 5 bases from V and 4 from J; bases not matched to a gene: 5.

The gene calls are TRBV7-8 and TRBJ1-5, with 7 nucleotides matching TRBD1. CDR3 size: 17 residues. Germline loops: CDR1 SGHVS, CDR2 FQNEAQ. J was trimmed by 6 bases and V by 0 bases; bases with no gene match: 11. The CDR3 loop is CASSLARVGRGPQPQHF. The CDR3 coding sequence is TGTGCCAGCAGCTTAGCGCGGGTTGGTAGGGGGCCTCAGCCCCAGCATTTT.

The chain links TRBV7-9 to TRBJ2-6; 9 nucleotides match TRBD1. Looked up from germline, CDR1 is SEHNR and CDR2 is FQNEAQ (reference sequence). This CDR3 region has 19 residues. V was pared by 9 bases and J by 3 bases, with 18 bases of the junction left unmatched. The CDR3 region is CASTLGDRVFRDGANVLTF. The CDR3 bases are TGTGCCAGTACTCTGGGGGACAGGGTTTTTCGGGATGGGGCCAACGTCCTGACTTTC.

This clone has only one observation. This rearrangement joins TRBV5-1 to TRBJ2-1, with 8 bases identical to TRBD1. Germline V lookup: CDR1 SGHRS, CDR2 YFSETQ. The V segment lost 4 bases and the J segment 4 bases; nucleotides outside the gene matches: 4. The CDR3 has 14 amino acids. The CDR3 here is CASSPGTGYNEQFF. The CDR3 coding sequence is TGCGCCAGCAGCCCCGGGACAGGTTACAATGAGCAGTTCTTC.

Here the CDR3 DNA reads TGTGCCAGCAGCTTAGGAGGCGGGACTTGGGCTGCAAAGGAGGGAAACACCATATATTTT. Translating it yields CASSLGGGTWAAKEGNTIYF. The J gene is TRBJ1-3, the V gene TRBV7-8; tentative D call: TRBD1 (5 bases). Trimming removed 1 base at V and 4 bases at J, with 26 bases between. The CDR3 covers 20 residues. Germline loops: CDR1 SGHVS, CDR2 FQNEAQ.

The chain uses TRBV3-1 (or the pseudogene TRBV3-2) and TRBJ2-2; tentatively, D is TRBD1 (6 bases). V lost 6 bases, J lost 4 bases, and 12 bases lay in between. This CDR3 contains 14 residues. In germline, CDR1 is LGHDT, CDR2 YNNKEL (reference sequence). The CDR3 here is CASRETGFTGELFF. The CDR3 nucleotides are TGTGCCAGCAGAGAGACAGGTTTCACCGGGGAGCTGTTTTTT.

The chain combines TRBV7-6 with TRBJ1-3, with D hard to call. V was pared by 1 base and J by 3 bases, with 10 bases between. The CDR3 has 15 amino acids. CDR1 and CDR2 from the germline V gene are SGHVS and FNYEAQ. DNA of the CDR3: TGTGCCAGCAGCTTAGGCGCTCCTATTGGAAACACCATATATTTT. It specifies CASSLGAPIGNTIYF.

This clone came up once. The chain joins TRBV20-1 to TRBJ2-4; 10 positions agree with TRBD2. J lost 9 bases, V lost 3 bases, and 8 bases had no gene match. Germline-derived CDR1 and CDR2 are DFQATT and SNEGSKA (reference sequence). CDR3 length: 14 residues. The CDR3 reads CSASFYSGGVIQYF. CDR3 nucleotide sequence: TGCAGTGCTAGTTTTTACAGCGGGGGGGTCATTCAGTACTTC.

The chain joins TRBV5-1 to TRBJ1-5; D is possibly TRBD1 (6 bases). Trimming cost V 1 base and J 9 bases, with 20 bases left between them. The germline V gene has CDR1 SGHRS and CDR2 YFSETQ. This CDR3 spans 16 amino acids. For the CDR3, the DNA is TGCGCCAGCAGCTTGAGGAAACAGGACAGCATAGGGCCCCAGCATTTT. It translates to CASSLRKQDSIGPQHF.

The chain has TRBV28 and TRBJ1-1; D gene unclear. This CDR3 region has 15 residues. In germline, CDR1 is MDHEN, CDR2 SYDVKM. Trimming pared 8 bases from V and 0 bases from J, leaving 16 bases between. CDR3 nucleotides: TGTGCCAGCTGCACGTTTGGACTGATGAACACTGAAGCTTTCTTT. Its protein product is CASCTFGLMNTEAFF.

CDR3 loop: CASKAGAYSGTEAFF. CDR3 DNA: TGTGCCAGCAAGGCGGGGGCGTATTCGGGCACTGAAGCTTTCTTT. The rearrangement joins TRBV6-5 to TRBJ1-1; TRBD1 is a possible D gene (6 bases). Trimming cost V 7 bases and J 4 bases, with 19 bases left between them. The CDR3 contains 15 residues. The germline CDR1 and CDR2 sequences are MNHEY and SVGAGI.

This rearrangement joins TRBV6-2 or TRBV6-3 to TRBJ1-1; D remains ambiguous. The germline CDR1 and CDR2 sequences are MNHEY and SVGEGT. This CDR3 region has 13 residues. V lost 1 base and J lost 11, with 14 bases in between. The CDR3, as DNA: TGTGCCAGCAGTTACTTTGGCAGGTACGAGGCTTTCTTT. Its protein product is CASSYFGRYEAFF.

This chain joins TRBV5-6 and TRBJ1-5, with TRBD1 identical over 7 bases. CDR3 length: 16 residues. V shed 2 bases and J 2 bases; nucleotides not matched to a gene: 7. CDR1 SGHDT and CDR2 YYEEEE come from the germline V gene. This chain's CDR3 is CASSLGTDHGNQPQHF. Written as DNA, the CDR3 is TGTGCCAGCAGCTTAGGGACAGACCATGGCAATCAGCCCCAGCATTTT.

This CDR3 is CASKTGGLEAFF. The CDR3 DNA reads TGTGCCAGCAAGACAGGGGGCCTTGAGGCTTTCTTT. The V call is TRBV12-3 or TRBV12-4, the J call TRBJ1-1; 10 nucleotides match TRBD1. J lost 11 bases, V lost 7 bases, and 7 bases had no gene match. This CDR3 spans 12 amino acids.

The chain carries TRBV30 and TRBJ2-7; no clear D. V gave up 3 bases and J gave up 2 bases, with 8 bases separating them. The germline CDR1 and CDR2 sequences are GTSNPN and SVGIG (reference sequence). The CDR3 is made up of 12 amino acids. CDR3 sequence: CAWSLDTYEQYF. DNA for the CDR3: TGTGCCTGGAGCCTCGACACCTACGAGCAGTACTTC. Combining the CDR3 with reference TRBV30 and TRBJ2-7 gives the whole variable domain SQTIHQWPATLVQPVGSPLSLECTVEGTSNPNLYWYRQAAGRGLQLLFYSVGIGQISSEVPQNLSASRPQDRQFILSSKKLLLSDSGFYLCAWSLDTYEQYFGPGTRLTVT.

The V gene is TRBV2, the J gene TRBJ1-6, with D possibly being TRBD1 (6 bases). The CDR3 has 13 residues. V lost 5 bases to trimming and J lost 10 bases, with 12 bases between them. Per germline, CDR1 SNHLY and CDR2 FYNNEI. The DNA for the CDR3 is TGTGCCAGCAGTACACAGGGCTGGTCACCCCTCCACTTT. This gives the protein CASSTQGWSPLHF.